This is a list of T cell receptor beta chains from one sample in a study of cytomegalovirus exposure and HLA in healthy donors. The repertoire was sequenced with immunoSEQ multiplex PCR; TCRdb's copy has only in-frame clones and lacks some. The sample holds approximately 190,000 clones; about 86% are singletons and the top ten take 2.1%. What was sequenced was PBMCs. Every receptor here comes from a young woman in good health and CMV-seropositive. CDR3s include the opening cysteine and the closing phenylalanine or tryptophan. The D gene is left open where the match is weak.

d_call cdr3_length j_call v_call cdr3_aa cdr3_nt
- 15 TRBJ1-4 TRBV9 CASSGISGFNEKLFF TGTGCCAGCAGCGGGATTTCGGGGTTTAATGAAAAACTGTTTTTT
TRBD1 16 TRBJ2-1 TRBV14 CASSHTGTGGFNEQFF TGTGCCAGCAGTCACACCGGGACAGGGGGTTTCAATGAGCAGTTCTTC
TRBD1 13 TRBJ1-2 TRBV5-1 CASSFGDRGFYTF TGCGCCAGCAGCTTTGGGGACAGGGGATTCTACACCTTC
- 15 TRBJ2-6 TRBV6-5 CASSRFSSGANVLTF TGTGCCAGCAGTAGATTCAGCTCTGGGGCCAACGTCCTGACTTTC
- 11 TRBJ1-2 TRBV9 CASSGRGGYTF TGTGCCAGCAGCGGCCGAGGTGGCTACACCTTC
TRBD2 14 TRBJ2-7 TRBV7-3 CASSARGGPYEQYF TGTGCCAGCAGCGCGCGGGGGGGCCCCTACGAGCAGTACTTC
TRBD2 15 TRBJ2-5 TRBV25-1 CASSRGSGEAETQYF TGTGCCAGCAGTAGGGGTAGCGGGGAGGCGGAGACCCAGTACTTC
- 14 TRBJ1-1 TRBV2 CASSYNRVGGEAFF TGTGCCAGCAGTTATAACAGGGTTGGGGGTGAAGCTTTCTTT
- 13 TRBJ1-1 TRBV14 CASSSTFSTEAFF TGTGCCAGCAGCTCGACTTTCTCCACTGAAGCTTTCTTT
TRBD2 14 TRBJ2-5 TRBV5-1 CASSLWTSGETQYF TGCGCCAGCAGCTTGTGGACTAGCGGGGAGACCCAGTACTTC
TRBD1 13 TRBJ1-1 TRBV10-3 CATLGQGQVEAFF TGTGCCACCCTAGGACAGGGGCAAGTTGAAGCTTTCTTT